This T cell receptor (beta chain) is drawn from a study of T cell changes during pregnancy in multiple sclerosis. Using immunoSEQ multiplex PCR, the repertoire was profiled, and TCRdb retains in-frame clones only, with some absent. Here the sample spans approximately 42,000 clones, 84% being singletons. This CDR3 has 14 amino acids. Germline V CDR1 and CDR2: LNHDA, SQIVND (reference sequence). V shed 7 bases and J 11 bases; nucleotides not matched to a gene: 14. The receptor comes from a female donor with multiple sclerosis, enrolled in a pregnancy study. The V gene is TRBV19, the J gene TRBJ1-1; 9 bases agree with TRBD1. The sequencing here drew on CD4+ T cells from peripheral blood mononuclear cells, taken before pregnancy. The CDR3 nucleotides are TGTGCCAGTACCGACGGGACAGGGATAGGGACGGCTTTCTTT. The encoded protein is CASTDGTGIGTAFF.